A single sample gave rise to the 31 T cell receptor beta chains below, sequenced in a study of graft-versus-host responses after intestinal transplantation. Libraries were prepared by immunoSEQ multiplex PCR; TCRdb keeps only in-frame clonotypes and omits some of them. The sample holds over 45,000 clones, 94% seen once. The antigens of these receptors remain unknown. Source: unstimulated CD4+ T cells sorted from spleen or lymph node cells, taken before transplant. These receptors were collected from a human donor who was the organ donor for an intestinal transplant.

The chain is built from TRBV10-3 and TRBJ2-7; 7 nucleotides line up with TRBD1. Germline lookup yields CDR1 ENHRY and CDR2 SYGVKD. This CDR3 comprises 12 residues. J gave up 4 bases and V 6 bases, and 3 bases lay outside the gene matches. The CDR3 sequence is CAIRTQGYEQYF. CDR3 nucleotides: TGTGCCATCAGGACACAGGGGTACGAGCAGTACTTC.

The V and J genes are TRBV6-5 and TRBJ1-2, with 8 bases matching TRBD1. Germline CDR1 and CDR2: MNHEY and SVGAGI. The ends lost 4 bases at V and 2 bases at J; junction bases unmatched: 6. CDR3 length equals 15 residues. The CDR3 here is CASSSWTGRNYGYTF. CDR3 coding DNA: TGTGCCAGCAGTTCCTGGACAGGGAGGAACTATGGCTACACCTTC.

The V call is TRBV11-2, the J call TRBJ2-5; TRBD2 matches 11 bases. This CDR3 has 16 residues. J gave up 11 bases and V 5 bases, and 16 bases lay outside the gene matches. CDR1 and CDR2 from the germline V gene are SGHAT and FQNNGV. CDR3 residues: CASSPRLAGTFREQYF. The CDR3 DNA is TGTGCCAGCAGCCCCCGACTAGCGGGGACATTTCGGGAGCAGTACTTC.

J is TRBJ2-1 and V is TRBV7-2, with 10 bases matching TRBD1. The trim removed 1 base at V and 10 bases at J, leaving 10 bases unmatched. The germline CDR1 and CDR2 sequences are SGHTA and FQGNSA. The CDR3 has 16 residues. In nucleotides, the CDR3 is TGTGCCAGCAGCTTAGTATCGGGACAGGGGAAATTGGAGCAGTTCTTC. It translates to CASSLVSGQGKLEQFF.

This chain uses TRBV5-4 with TRBJ2-1; possibly TRBD1 for D (7 bases). CDR1 is SGHNT and CDR2 is YYREEE in the germline V gene (reference sequence). This CDR3 spans 15 amino acids. Trimming left V 4 bases short and J 2 bases short, with 13 bases between. The chain's CDR3 is CASSQGDSPYNEQFF. The CDR3 DNA reads as TGTGCCAGCAGCCAGGGGGACTCCCCCTACAATGAGCAGTTCTTC.

This clone was recorded only once. Written as DNA, the CDR3 is TGTGCCATCAGTCCCGGGACAGCTAACACTGAAGCTTTCTTT. This sequence encodes CAISPGTANTEAFF. The chain uses TRBV10-3 and TRBJ1-1; TRBD1 matches 7 bases. Looked up from germline, CDR1 is ENHRY and CDR2 is SYGVKD. There are 14 residues in the CDR3. Trimming removed 5 bases from V and 2 bases from J; junction bases left unmatched: 5.

J is TRBJ2-5 and V is TRBV7-6; D possibly uses TRBD1 or TRBD2 (5 bases each). Deletions cut 6 bases from V and 5 bases from J, with 16 bases between. This CDR3 is 14 amino acids long. Germline V gives CDR1 SGHVS, CDR2 FNYEAQ. As DNA, the CDR3 is TGTGCCAGCAGTCCAATGCCGGGACGGGAGACCCAGTACTTC. Its translation: CASSPMPGRETQYF. Full variable domain (missing parts from reference TRBV7-6 and TRBJ2-5): GAGVSQSPRYKVTKRGQDVALRCDPISGHVSLYWYRQALGQGPEFLTYFNYEAQQDKSGLPNDRFSAERPEGSISTLTIQRTEQRDSAMYRCASSPMPGRETQYFGPGTRLLVL.

The V gene is TRBV19, the J gene TRBJ2-7; 8 bases fit TRBD2. CDR1 and CDR2 (germline): LNHDA, SQIVND (reference sequence). The length of the CDR3 is 15 residues. V was pared by 5 bases and J by 2 bases, with 8 bases of the junction left unmatched. Written as DNA, the CDR3 is TGTGCCAGTAGTCCCCGGGAGGGCCTCCCCTACGAGCAGTACTTC. Amino acids: CASSPREGLPYEQYF.

The chain carries TRBV18 and TRBJ2-1, with TRBD2 identical over 8 bases. Germline-derived CDR1 and CDR2 are KGHSH and LQKENI. Trimming removed 2 bases from V and 4 bases from J; junction bases left unmatched: 10. This CDR3 is built from 17 residues. CDR3 nucleotides: TGTGCCAGCTCACCAAAGCGGGGGCCCCCCCCTTACAATGAGCAGTTCTTC. Protein: CASSPKRGPPPYNEQFF. The variable domain in full, with the rest retrieved from reference TRBV18 and TRBJ2-1, is NAGVMQNPRHLVRRRGQEARLRCSPMKGHSHVYWYRQLPEEGLKFMVYLQKENIIDESGMPKERFSAEFPKEGPSILRIQQVVRGDSAAYFCASSPKRGPPPYNEQFFGPGTRLTVL.

The chain carries TRBV18 and TRBJ2-5; D ambiguous. V lost 2 bases, J lost 7 bases, and 17 bases lay in between. CDR1 is KGHSH, CDR2 LQKENI, per germline. This CDR3 region has 15 residues. The CDR3 sequence: CASSPAWGTSGTQYF. The CDR3 nucleotides are TGTGCCAGCTCACCAGCGTGGGGAACAAGTGGGACCCAGTACTTC.

CDR3 DNA sequence: TGTGCCAGCAGTTACGCAAGCGGGGAGCTGTTTTTT. Its protein is CASSYASGELFF. The gene calls are TRBV6-6 and TRBJ2-2, with D unclear. Germline lookup yields CDR1 MNHNY and CDR2 SVGAGI (reference sequence). Trimming pared 2 bases from V and 7 bases from J, leaving 5 bases between. CDR3 length: 12 residues.

Only one count was recorded for this clone. The chain joins TRBV5-1 to TRBJ2-3, with 7 positions matching TRBD2. CDR3 length equals 14 residues. After removal of 4 bases from V and 0 bases from J, the junction contained 2 bases not matched to a gene. The germline V gene encodes CDR1 SGHRS and CDR2 YFSETQ. The CDR3 is CASSPGGSTDTQYF. CDR3 in DNA: TGCGCCAGCAGCCCCGGGGGGAGCACAGATACGCAGTATTTT.

The chain recombines TRBV12-5 with TRBJ1-5; TRBD1 might be the D (5 bases). The V end was cut by 1 base, the J end by 0 bases, with 16 bases between. Germline V gene lookup returns CDR1 LGHNT and CDR2 FRNRAP. This CDR3 has 18 amino acids. The CDR3 DNA reads as TGTGCTAGTGGTTTGGACCTAATGGGCAGGGCTAGCAATCAGCCCCAGCATTTT. Translating gives CASGLDLMGRASNQPQHF. The whole variable domain, remainder taken from reference TRBV12-5 and TRBJ1-5, is DARVTQTPRHKVTEMGQEVTMRCQPILGHNTVFWYRQTMMQGLELLAYFRNRAPLDDSGMPKDRFSAEMPDATLATLKIQPSEPRDSAVYFCASGLDLMGRASNQPQHFGDGTRLSIL.

This chain uses TRBV25-1 with TRBJ2-5, with D tentatively TRBD2 (6 bases). V gave up 1 base and J gave up 11 bases, with 17 bases separating them. Germline V lookup: CDR1 MGHDK, CDR2 SYGVNS. The CDR3 is 14 amino acids. Written as DNA, the CDR3 is TGTGCCAGCAGTGAATCCGGGGGTGTAGTACGGCAGTACTTC. It is translated as CASSESGGVVRQYF.

This rearrangement joins TRBV7-6 to TRBJ2-7; 10 bases are shared with TRBD1. The junction had 4 bases not matched to a gene; V was cut back by 4 bases and J by 1 base. The CDR3 loop spans 15 amino acids. The V gene's germline CDR1 is SGHVS and CDR2 FNYEAQ. The chain's CDR3 is CASSYMGQGSYEQYF. The CDR3 DNA sequence: TGTGCCAGCAGCTATATGGGACAGGGGTCCTACGAGCAGTACTTC. Based on the CDR3 plus reference TRBV7-6 and TRBJ2-7, the full variable domain is GAGVSQSPRYKVTKRGQDVALRCDPISGHVSLYWYRQALGQGPEFLTYFNYEAQQDKSGLPNDRFSAERPEGSISTLTIQRTEQRDSAMYRCASSYMGQGSYEQYFGPGTRLTVT.

The chain is built from TRBV19 and TRBJ1-5; D remains ambiguous. This CDR3 is built from 13 residues. Germline CDR1 reads LNHDA; CDR2 reads SQIVND (reference sequence). Between the trimmed V and J ends, which lost 6 bases and 3 bases, there was a span of 9 bases. As DNA, the CDR3 is TGTGCCAGTAGAGGCAGTCTCAATCAGCCCCAGCATTTT. Protein sequence: CASRGSLNQPQHF.

In nucleotides, the CDR3 is TGTGCCAGCAGCTTAAGCGCCGGCAGTGGGGGCACAGATACGCAGTATTTT. Translating it yields CASSLSAGSGGTDTQYF. This chain links TRBV7-2 with TRBJ2-3; D gene uncertain. V was pared by 2 bases and J by 1 base, with 16 bases between. Germline CDR1 and CDR2: SGHTA and FQGNSA. CDR3 size: 17 residues.

The chain combines TRBV11-3 with TRBJ2-1; 8 bases fit TRBD2. The CDR3 has 14 amino acids. V was pared by 5 bases and J by 5 bases, with 5 bases of the junction left unmatched. Germline V gene sequence: CDR1 SGHNT, CDR2 YENEEA. The CDR3 sequence is CASSVSGVHNEQFF. Here the CDR3 DNA reads TGTGCCAGCAGCGTTAGCGGGGTCCACAATGAGCAGTTCTTC.

The chain is built from TRBV11-2 and TRBJ2-1; D is perhaps TRBD2 (5 bases). The germline CDR1 and CDR2 sequences are SGHAT and FQNNGV. The CDR3 spans 15 residues. V lost 1 base, J lost 4 bases, and 11 bases lay in between. The CDR3 region is CASSLGGRRYNEQFF. For the CDR3, the DNA is TGTGCCAGCAGCTTAGGAGGGCGGCGGTACAATGAGCAGTTCTTC.

The chain is built from TRBV28 and TRBJ1-2; D gene uncertain. The ends were cut back, 4 bases at V and 3 bases at J, with 30 bases in the middle. Germline V lookup: CDR1 MDHEN, CDR2 SYDVKM. The CDR3 contains 20 residues. CDR3 sequence (DNA): TGTGCCAGCAGTTCCTACCTATTCCCAGCTTTTGATGTCTTTTACTATGGCTACACCTTC. It specifies CASSSYLFPAFDVFYYGYTF.

V usage is TRBV11-3 and J usage is TRBJ2-3; no clear D gene. V was shortened by 5 bases and J by 6 bases, with 9 bases between the two germline ends. The CDR3 has 12 amino acids. CDR1 is SGHNT, CDR2 YENEEA, per germline. The CDR3 DNA reads TGTGCCAGCAGCCAAGGTCGGGATACGCAGTATTTT. Its translation is CASSQGRDTQYF.

The gene calls are TRBV7-9 and TRBJ1-6, with a tentative D call TRBD1 (5 bases). CDR1 is SEHNR and CDR2 is FQNEAQ in the germline V gene (reference sequence). V lost 5 bases and J lost 7, with 21 bases in between. The CDR3 is 17 amino acids. CDR3 protein: CASSRGLTLSGNSPLHF. The CDR3 region has the DNA TGTGCCAGCAGCCGGGGACTTACACTCTCGGGGAATTCACCCCTCCACTTT.

This sequence joins TRBV11-2 and TRBJ1-1; tentatively, D is TRBD1 (5 bases). The CDR3 spans 14 residues. The V and J ends lost 7 bases and 6 bases respectively, with 18 bases between them. Germline assignment: CDR1 SGHAT and CDR2 FQNNGV. The CDR3 bases are TGTGCCAGCACCGCTTTCGGGGGGAGGGCTGAAGCTTTCTTT. It is translated as CASTAFGGRAEAFF.

CDR3 nucleotides: TGTGCCAGCAGCTTGGCCGCTGGGACTTTGGTCACTGAAGCTTTCTTT. This sequence encodes CASSLAAGTLVTEAFF. The V and J genes are TRBV5-4 and TRBJ1-1, with a possible D match to TRBD1 (5 bases). The germline V gene encodes CDR1 SGHNT and CDR2 YYREEE (reference sequence). The length of the CDR3 is 16 residues. V was pared by 0 bases and J by 4 bases, with 16 bases between.

The chain has TRBV4-1 and TRBJ1-1; the D is unclear. Between the trimmed V and J ends, which lost 1 base and 2 bases, there was a span of 14 bases. Per the germline V gene, CDR1 is MGHRA and CDR2 is YSYEKL. The CDR3 has 16 residues. This CDR3 is CASSQVSAGYNTEAFF. DNA for the CDR3: TGCGCCAGCAGCCAAGTAAGCGCGGGGTACAACACTGAAGCTTTCTTT.

This clone was found a few times. V usage is TRBV18 and J usage is TRBJ2-3; TRBD1 might be the D (6 bases). This CDR3 is built from 15 residues. Trimming took off 2 bases at V and 0 bases at J, with 9 bases between the two ends. Germline V lookup: CDR1 KGHSH, CDR2 LQKENI. The CDR3 DNA is TGTGCCAGCTCACCAGGACAGAGAAGCACAGATACGCAGTATTTT. It encodes CASSPGQRSTDTQYF.

The V and J genes are TRBV5-1 and TRBJ2-3; weak D call: TRBD2 (7 bases). The CDR3 is 17 residues long. Between the trimmed V and J ends, which lost 4 bases and 4 bases, there was a span of 22 bases. Germline V gene lookup returns CDR1 SGHRS and CDR2 YFSETQ. Written as DNA, the CDR3 is TGCGCCAGCAGCCCCACCCGCGAGGGGGGGCCGCCAGATACGCAGTATTTT. This codes for CASSPTREGGPPDTQYF.

The genes are TRBV5-6 and TRBJ1-2, with D unclear. This CDR3 comprises 13 residues. V was cut by 5 bases and J by 6 bases, with 14 bases left in between. Germline V gene sequence: CDR1 SGHDT, CDR2 YYEEEE. This chain's CDR3 is CASRREGSDGYTF. CDR3 bases: TGTGCCAGCAGGAGGGAAGGGAGTGATGGCTACACCTTC.

V gene TRBV5-1 combines with J gene TRBJ2-7; 9 positions match TRBD2. In germline, CDR1 is SGHRS, CDR2 YFSETQ. The length of the CDR3 is 16 residues. The V gene end was trimmed by 4 bases and the J gene end by 5 bases; junction bases not matched to a gene: 13. CDR3 loop: CASSARRGLASHEQYF. The CDR3, as DNA: TGCGCCAGCAGCGCCCGCCGGGGACTAGCATCCCACGAGCAGTACTTC.

The chain recombines TRBV7-2 with TRBJ2-2; D gene ambiguous. CDR3 size: 14 residues. Germline assignment: CDR1 SGHTA and CDR2 FQGNSA. V dropped 1 base and J dropped 4 bases, with 7 bases sitting between them. The CDR3 DNA follows: TGTGCCAGCAGCTTAGACAGATCCACCGGGGAGCTGTTTTTT. Its protein product is CASSLDRSTGELFF. Full variable domain (missing parts from reference TRBV7-2 and TRBJ2-2): GAGVSQSPSNKVTEKGKDVELRCDPISGHTALYWYRQSLGQGLEFLIYFQGNSAPDKSGLPSDRFSAERTGGSVSTLTIQRTQQEDSAVYLCASSLDRSTGELFFGEGSRLTVL.

This rearrangement joins TRBV2 to TRBJ1-2; no definite D call. V shed 8 bases and J shed 5 bases, with 21 bases lying between them. This CDR3 has 15 amino acids. The germline V gene has CDR1 SNHLY and CDR2 FYNNEI. The CDR3 sequence is CASGREGGIFYGYTF. DNA for the CDR3: TGTGCCAGCGGGAGGGAGGGAGGGATTTTTTATGGCTACACCTTC. Full variable domain (outside the CDR3, taken from reference TRBV2 and TRBJ1-2): EPEVTQTPSHQVTQMGQEVILRCVPISNHLYFYWYRQILGQKVEFLVSFYNNEISEKSEIFDDQFSVERPDGSNFTLKIRSTKLEDSAMYFCASGREGGIFYGYTFGSGTRLTVV.